These 10 T cell receptor beta chains were all obtained from the same sample, sequenced in a study of preoperative IRX-2 immunotherapy in early breast cancer. Clones were read by immunoSEQ multiplex PCR, and TCRdb kept only the in-frame ones, dropping some. The sample contains under 50,000 clones, roughly 82% of which appear only once. As to treatment: preoperative locoregional IRX-2 cytokine immunotherapy. The sequences come from lymph node tissue, collected after IRX-2 immunotherapy. These receptors came from a human donor with breast cancer.

The genes are TRBV5-1 and TRBJ2-7; the D gene is possibly TRBD1 (6 bases). The V end lost 7 bases, the J end lost 1 base, and 15 bases lay between the germline ends. The CDR3 contains 14 residues. In germline, CDR1 is SGHRS, CDR2 YFSETQ. CDR3 coding DNA: TGCGCCAGCCGAGCAGGGGCCTCATCCTACGAGCAGTACTTC. This encodes CASRAGASSYEQYF.

The rearrangement joins TRBV7-5 to TRBJ1-3. TRBV7-5 is deemed a pseudogene. This CDR3 has 15 amino acids. The CDR3 spells CASSRGLTSGNTIYF. The CDR3 bases are TGTGCCAGCAGTCGCGGGCTGACCTCTGGAAACACCATATATTTT.

Only one count was recorded for this clone. The chain employs TRBV11-3 and TRBJ1-2; 8 bases are shared with TRBD1. The germline V gene has CDR1 SGHNT and CDR2 YENEEA. The CDR3 has 14 residues. V lost 7 bases and J lost 7; bases outside the gene matches: 11. The CDR3 spells CASKAGTGLLGYTF. The CDR3 region has the DNA TGTGCCAGCAAGGCGGGGACAGGATTGCTTGGCTACACCTTC.

This clone was detected once. The chain has TRBV11-3 and TRBJ1-6; 7 bases are a match to TRBD1. The CDR3 runs 16 residues. The germline V gene has CDR1 SGHNT and CDR2 YENEEA. V lost 5 bases to trimming and J lost 10 bases; unmatched junction nucleotides: 14. As DNA, the CDR3 is TGTGCCAGCAGCCAAGTTGCCGATAGGGGGCGATCACCCCTCCACTTT. It encodes CASSQVADRGRSPLHF. The full variable domain, rest sourced from reference TRBV11-3 and TRBJ1-6, is EAGVVQSPRYKIIEKKQPVAFWCNPISGHNTLYWYLQNLGQGPELLIRYENEEAVDDSQLPKDRFSAERLKGVDSTLKIQPAELGDSAVYLCASSQVADRGRSPLHFGNGTRLTVT.

Comment on this clone: Its ends do not fully match the called genes, so a read error is possible. The chain couples TRBV6-8 to TRBJ1-1; 8 bases match TRBD1. The CDR3 extends over 14 amino acids. Germline CDR1 and CDR2: MNHGY and SAAAGT. The CDR3 is CAISGSGGTTEAFF. The CDR3 DNA is TGTGCCATCAGTGGATCAGGGGGCACCACTGAAGCTTTCTTT.

The chain is built from TRBV6-8 and TRBJ1-1; D gene unclear. Looked up from germline, CDR1 is MNHGY and CDR2 is SAAAGT. Trimming pared 6 bases from V and 5 bases from J, leaving 13 bases between. The CDR3 runs 13 residues. In DNA form, the CDR3 reads TGTGCCAGCAGACTCGGGCTTTGGACTGAAGCTTTCTTT. It specifies CASRLGLWTEAFF.

A few counts support this clone. The chain has TRBV11-3 and TRBJ2-1; D unresolved. The CDR3 has 15 amino acids. CDR1 is SGHNT and CDR2 is YENEEA in the germline V gene. Trimming removed 3 bases at V and 3 bases at J, with 12 bases between. The CDR3 coding sequence is TGTGCCAGCAGCTTGTTGCCGGGTATCTACAATGAGCAGTTCTTC. It is translated as CASSLLPGIYNEQFF. Filled out from reference TRBV11-3 and TRBJ2-1, the complete variable domain reads EAGVVQSPRYKIIEKKQPVAFWCNPISGHNTLYWYLQNLGQGPELLIRYENEEAVDDSQLPKDRFSAERLKGVDSTLKIQPAELGDSAVYLCASSLLPGIYNEQFFGPGTRLTVL.

V and J are TRBV6-8 and TRBJ1-2, with a tentative D call TRBD1 (6 bases). Germline assignment: CDR1 MNHGY and CDR2 SAAAGT. The CDR3 extends over 15 amino acids. The germline V and J ends were trimmed by 0 bases and 6 bases, with 14 bases remaining between them. DNA for the CDR3: TGTGCCAGCAGTTACTCGACTCGGGGGGCGCATGGCTACACCTTC. Protein: CASSYSTRGAHGYTF.

The chain is built from TRBV1 and TRBJ1-6. TRBV1 corresponds to a pseudogene. This CDR3 is built from 12 residues. DNA for the CDR3: TGCGCCAGCAGCCAAGGGAATTCACCCCTCCACTTT. Encoded protein: CASSQGNSPLHF.

The CDR3 region has the DNA TGTGCCAGCCGAGATGGAGCAGGGGGCAATCAGCCCCAGCATTTT. Translation gives CASRDGAGGNQPQHF. This chain links TRBV6-8 with TRBJ1-5; weak D call: TRBD1 (6 bases). CDR3 length: 15 amino acids. Germline values: CDR1 MNHGY, CDR2 SAAAGT. The V end lost 8 bases, the J end lost 2 bases, and 16 bases lay between the germline ends.